These 10 T cell receptor beta chains were sequenced from one sample in a study of Graves' ophthalmopathy and Graves' hyperthyroidism. Investigators amplified TCR beta CDR3 regions from RNA transcripts. Second-round multiplex PCR followed a first-round RT-PCR using HTBI primers. One entry per CDR3 protein results from TCRdb running MiXCR on the multiplex PCR reads. The data show hundreds of thousands of distinct CDR3 sequences, with roughly 21% seen just once and around 3% held by the top ten. The sample comprised peripheral blood. The source is a woman under 30 with stable Graves' hyperthyroidism.

This clonotype was found many times. Its ends do not fully match the called genes, so a read error is possible. This sequence joins TRBV6-1 and TRBJ1-1; D is unresolved. The CDR3 length is 12 residues. CDR1 is MNHNS and CDR2 is SASEGT in the germline V gene. This CDR3 reads CGSSEIDNSAFF. The CDR3 nucleotides are TGTGGCAGCAGTGAAATAGACAACTCGGCTTTCTTT.

This sequence joins TRBV5-1 and TRBJ2-7; the match to TRBD1 covers 9 bases. Trimming cost V 0 bases and J 3 bases; bases outside gene matches: 10. The CDR3 consists of 17 residues. The germline gives CDR1 SGHRS, CDR2 YFSETQ. CDR3 loop: CASSLAGTGYPVYEQYF. The DNA for the CDR3 is TGCGCCAGCAGCTTGGCCGGGACAGGGTATCCGGTCTACGAGCAGTACTTC.

This clonotype occurred a few times. This chain's CDR3 is CASSYGSRANTEAFF. CDR3 in DNA: TGTGCCAGCAGTTACGGCTCGCGGGCCAACACTGAAGCTTTCTTT. V usage is TRBV6-5 and J usage is TRBJ1-1; D remains unclear. CDR1 is MNHEY and CDR2 is SVGAGI in the germline V gene. This CDR3 region has 15 residues. Trimming pared 2 bases from V and 2 bases from J, leaving 12 bases between.

This clonotype has a count of ten or more. The chain carries TRBV5-1 and TRBJ2-5; TRBD2 matches 11 bases. CDR3 length equals 15 residues. The trim removed 2 bases at V and 5 bases at J, leaving 5 bases unmatched. The V gene's germline CDR1 is SGHRS and CDR2 YFSETQ. The CDR3 here is CASSFTSGSRETQYF. For the CDR3, the DNA is TGCGCCAGCAGCTTCACTAGCGGGAGTAGGGAGACCCAGTACTTC.

This clonotype was detected only a few times. V usage is TRBV12-3 or TRBV12-4 and J usage is TRBJ1-1; D gene ambiguous. The CDR3 spans 12 residues. The germline V and J ends were trimmed by 7 bases and 4 bases, with 10 bases remaining between them. Written as DNA, the CDR3 is TGTGCCAGCAATCTGGGTATCACTGAAGCTTTCTTT. Its translation is CASNLGITEAFF.

This chain joins TRBV30 and TRBJ2-2; no reliable D call. CDR3 size: 12 residues. Germline V gives CDR1 GTSNPN, CDR2 SVGIG (reference sequence). V lost 3 bases and J lost 6, with 8 bases in between. The CDR3 bases are TGTGCCTGGAGACTTTCGCCCGGGGAGCTGTTTTTT. Its protein product is CAWRLSPGELFF.

This chain connects TRBV28 to TRBJ2-2; D possibly matches TRBD1 or TRBD2 (5 bases each). Deletions cut 6 bases from V and 8 bases from J, with 25 bases between. Germline V gene lookup returns CDR1 MDHEN and CDR2 SYDVKM. This CDR3 is built from 17 residues. The CDR3 is CASRPQRGRTRRGELFF. In DNA form, the CDR3 reads TGTGCCAGCAGACCTCAACGGGGCCGGACCCGGAGGGGGGAGCTGTTTTTT.

Here the CDR3 DNA reads TGTGCCTGGAGTGTATGGGGAGGGGCAGCGGGAAACACCATATATTTT. This sequence encodes CAWSVWGGAAGNTIYF. This chain links TRBV30 with TRBJ1-3; D perhaps matches TRBD1 (5 bases). The CDR3 extends over 16 amino acids. V lost 0 bases to trimming and J lost 4 bases, with 16 bases between them. CDR1 GTSNPN and CDR2 SVGIG come from the germline V gene (reference sequence).

This clonotype was found many times. The CDR3 region is CSAREGLILAKNIQYF. In DNA, the CDR3 is TGCAGTGCGCGGGAGGGACTGATCTTAGCCAAAAACATTCAGTACTTC. The V call is TRBV20-1, the J call TRBJ2-4; 9 positions agree with TRBD2. V shed 6 bases, J shed 0 bases, and the junction held 9 bases outside the gene matches. The CDR3 sequence is 16 residues long. Germline lookup yields CDR1 DFQATT and CDR2 SNEGSKA (reference sequence).

Many counts were recorded for this clonotype. The V gene is TRBV20-1, the J gene TRBJ2-7, with 10 bases matching TRBD2. This CDR3 contains 14 residues. V was pared by 0 bases and J by 3 bases, with 2 bases of the junction left unmatched. Germline-derived CDR1 and CDR2 are DFQATT and SNEGSKA (reference sequence). This CDR3 is CSARDTSGIYEQYF. CDR3 bases: TGCAGTGCTAGAGATACTAGCGGGATCTACGAGCAGTACTTC.